The rows below give T cell receptor beta chains drawn from one sample of a study of Graves' ophthalmopathy and Graves' hyperthyroidism. A single record per CDR3 protein comes from TCRdb applying MiXCR to the multiplex PCR reads. The sample yields 40,000 to 50,000 distinct CDR3 sequences, approximately 52% seen once. The sample consisted of peripheral blood. These receptors came from an adult man with Graves' ophthalmopathy. Each CDR3 is given with its conserved first and last residue. A D gene is named only where the DNA matches it firmly. Some rows have no size entry. The others give once, few or many, or a class for an expanded clone.

d_gene: .; v_gene: TRBV20-1; abundance: .; j_gene: TRBJ1-6; len: 14; CDR3nt: TGCAGTGCCAGCATGGCAGGCTTAAATTCACCCCTCCACTTT; CDR3aa: CSASMAGLNSPLHF
d_gene: TRBD2; v_gene: TRBV7-8; abundance: .; j_gene: TRBJ2-3; len: 14; CDR3nt: TGTGCCAGCAGCCCCGGGACTAGCGGGAGTACGCAGTATTTT; CDR3aa: CASSPGTSGSTQYF
d_gene: .; v_gene: TRBV28; abundance: many; j_gene: TRBJ1-3; len: 16; CDR3nt: TGTGCCAGCAGCCCTGGGAGGGCAGACTCTGGAAACACCATATATTTT; CDR3aa: CASSPGRADSGNTIYF
d_gene: .; v_gene: TRBV24-1; abundance: .; j_gene: TRBJ2-3; len: 15; CDR3nt: TGTGCCACCAGTGATCCCCGCGGGGTGACAGATACGCAGTATTTT; CDR3aa: CATSDPRGVTDTQYF
d_gene: TRBD1; v_gene: TRBV2; abundance: many; j_gene: TRBJ2-2; len: 15; CDR3nt: TGTGCCAGCAGTGACCAAGACAGGGGTCGAGGGGAGCTGTTTTTT; CDR3aa: CASSDQDRGRGELFF
d_gene: TRBD2; v_gene: TRBV6-1; abundance: many; j_gene: TRBJ2-3; len: 20; CDR3nt: TGTGCCAGCAGTGCCGGTACCCGACTAGCGGGAGCTAGACCCACAGATACGCAGTATTTT; CDR3aa: CASSAGTRLAGARPTDTQYF
d_gene: .; v_gene: TRBV15; abundance: many; j_gene: TRBJ2-4; len: 11; CDR3nt: TGTGCCACCAGCAGAGAAAACATTCAGTACTTC; CDR3aa: CATSRENIQYF
d_gene: TRBD1; v_gene: TRBV10-1; abundance: .; j_gene: TRBJ1-2; len: 15; CDR3nt: TGCGCCAGCAGTGAGTCACGGGACAGGGAAGATGGCTACACCTTC; CDR3aa: CASSESRDREDGYTF
d_gene: TRBD2; v_gene: TRBV4-2; abundance: many; j_gene: TRBJ2-3; len: 18; CDR3nt: TGTGCCAGCAGCCAAGGGAGGGTGACTAGCGGGGACGCAGATACGCAGTATTTT; CDR3aa: CASSQGRVTSGDADTQYF
d_gene: .; v_gene: TRBV20-1; abundance: .; j_gene: TRBJ2-1; len: 14; CDR3nt: TGCAGTGCTCGGAGAGGGAGGACCTACAATGAGCAGTTCTTC; CDR3aa: CSARRGRTYNEQFF
d_gene: .; v_gene: TRBV19; abundance: .; j_gene: TRBJ2-2; len: 15; CDR3nt: TGTGCCAGTAGTATAGGGGGCGCGAACACCGGGGAGCTGTTTTTT; CDR3aa: CASSIGGANTGELFF
d_gene: .; v_gene: TRBV7-9; abundance: .; j_gene: TRBJ1-1; len: 15; CDR3nt: TGTGCCAGCAGACCCAGGGCACAGCCGAACACTGAAGCTTTCTTT; CDR3aa: CASRPRAQPNTEAFF
d_gene: .; v_gene: TRBV12-3/TRBV12-4; abundance: .; j_gene: TRBJ1-1; len: 16; CDR3nt: TGTGCCAGCAGACAAGATGGTCCGGGGAAGGGCACTGAAGCTTTCTTT; CDR3aa: CASRQDGPGKGTEAFF
d_gene: .; v_gene: TRBV6-5; abundance: .; j_gene: TRBJ1-2; len: 15; CDR3nt: TGTGCCAGCAGTCCAGGGTTTAGGCCCTACTATGGCTACACCTTC; CDR3aa: CASSPGFRPYYGYTF
d_gene: TRBD2; v_gene: TRBV25-1; abundance: .; j_gene: TRBJ2-1; len: 15; CDR3nt: TGTGCCAGCATCCCAACTGGGACTAGCTACAATGAGCAGTTCTTC; CDR3aa: CASIPTGTSYNEQFF
d_gene: .; v_gene: TRBV6-2/TRBV6-3; abundance: many; j_gene: TRBJ1-4; len: 13; CDR3nt: TGTGCCAGCAATAAGAGACTCCTCGAAAAACTGTTTTTT; CDR3aa: CASNKRLLEKLFF
d_gene: .; v_gene: TRBV2; abundance: many; j_gene: TRBJ2-2; len: 14; CDR3nt: TGTGCCAGCAGTGCGGGGGGAGGGGGCGGGGAGCTGTTTTTT; CDR3aa: CASSAGGGGGELFF
d_gene: TRBD1; v_gene: TRBV7-2; abundance: .; j_gene: TRBJ1-1; len: 14; CDR3nt: TGTGCCAGCAGCTCACAGGGGGCGAGGACTGAAGCTTTCTTT; CDR3aa: CASSSQGARTEAFF
d_gene: .; v_gene: TRBV25-1; abundance: .; j_gene: TRBJ2-7; len: 14; CDR3nt: TGTGCCAGCAGGGCAGACATTGGGACTTACGAGCAGTACTTC; CDR3aa: CASRADIGTYEQYF
d_gene: TRBD1; v_gene: TRBV19; abundance: .; j_gene: TRBJ1-5; len: 16; CDR3nt: TGTGCGAGTAGTATACCCGACGACAGGGGGGACCGGCCCCAGCATTTT; CDR3aa: CASSIPDDRGDRPQHF
d_gene: TRBD1; v_gene: TRBV11-2; abundance: many; j_gene: TRBJ1-2; len: 15; CDR3nt: TGTGCCAGCAGCTCCCTCAGGGGGGGATTGGGAGGCTACACCTTC; CDR3aa: CASSSLRGGLGGYTF
d_gene: .; v_gene: TRBV10-2; abundance: .; j_gene: TRBJ2-1; len: 18; CDR3nt: TGCGCCAGCAGTGCGGGACAGGGAGCTAGCGGGAACCCCAATGAGCAGTTCTTC; CDR3aa: CASSAGQGASGNPNEQFF
d_gene: TRBD1; v_gene: TRBV7-3; abundance: .; j_gene: TRBJ2-2; len: 8; CDR3nt: TGTGCCAGTGGGGGACAGGTTTTT; CDR3aa: CASGGQVF
d_gene: .; v_gene: TRBV15; abundance: medium-sized; j_gene: TRBJ2-7; len: 13; CDR3nt: TGTGCCACCAGCGGAATAGGGCCCTACGAGCAGTACTTC; CDR3aa: CATSGIGPYEQYF
d_gene: TRBD1; v_gene: TRBV5-1; abundance: .; j_gene: TRBJ1-2; len: 14; CDR3nt: TGCGCCAGCAGCCCGGAGACAGGGGGCCATGGCTACACCTTC; CDR3aa: CASSPETGGHGYTF
d_gene: TRBD2; v_gene: TRBV5-1; abundance: many; j_gene: TRBJ2-1; len: 20; CDR3nt: TGCGCCAGCAGCCTTCGCAAGACAGGGATTACGGGACTAGCCTCCAATGAGCAGTTCTTC; CDR3aa: CASSLRKTGITGLASNEQFF
d_gene: TRBD2; v_gene: TRBV5-4; abundance: .; j_gene: TRBJ2-5; len: 15; CDR3nt: TGTGCCAGCAGCTTGGCGCTAGCGGGACAAGAGACCCAGTACTTC; CDR3aa: CASSLALAGQETQYF
d_gene: TRBD1; v_gene: TRBV20-1; abundance: .; j_gene: TRBJ2-1; len: 15; CDR3nt: TGCAGTGCTCATCCGGGACAGGGCTCCTACAATGAGCAGTTCTTC; CDR3aa: CSAHPGQGSYNEQFF
d_gene: .; v_gene: TRBV20-1; abundance: .; j_gene: TRBJ2-2; len: 18; CDR3nt: TGCAGTGCTAGAGATGGTTCAGGGAGCGGGCCCTACACCGGGGAGCTGTTTTTT; CDR3aa: CSARDGSGSGPYTGELFF
d_gene: .; v_gene: TRBV11-2; abundance: many; j_gene: TRBJ1-4; len: 13; CDR3nt: TGTGCCAGCAGCTTTGTTGCTAATGAAAAACTGTTTTTT; CDR3aa: CASSFVANEKLFF
d_gene: TRBD1; v_gene: TRBV7-6; abundance: medium-sized; j_gene: TRBJ1-6; len: 14; CDR3nt: TGTGCCAGCAGCTTAGGGACAGGAAGATCACCCCTCCACTTT; CDR3aa: CASSLGTGRSPLHF
d_gene: .; v_gene: TRBV11-2; abundance: .; j_gene: TRBJ1-2; len: 11; CDR3nt: TGTGCCAGCAGCCTTTACTATGGCTACACCTTC; CDR3aa: CASSLYYGYTF
d_gene: .; v_gene: TRBV7-2; abundance: .; j_gene: TRBJ2-3; len: 12; CDR3nt: TGTGCCAGCAGTTCAAGGACAGATACGCAGTATTTT; CDR3aa: CASSSRTDTQYF
d_gene: .; v_gene: TRBV3-1; abundance: many; j_gene: TRBJ1-2; len: 12; CDR3nt: TGTGCCAGCAGCCAAGTCCTACGTGGCTACACCTTC; CDR3aa: CASSQVLRGYTF
d_gene: .; v_gene: TRBV13; abundance: many; j_gene: TRBJ1-1; len: 13; CDR3nt: TGTGCCAGCAGCTTAGGCGCTATTGGGGCTGCTTTCTTT; CDR3aa: CASSLGAIGAAFF
d_gene: .; v_gene: TRBV5-5; abundance: many; j_gene: TRBJ2-1; len: 15; CDR3nt: TGTGCCAGCAGCTTGGATCCGGGCGCCTACAATGAGCAGTTCTTC; CDR3aa: CASSLDPGAYNEQFF
d_gene: TRBD2; v_gene: TRBV5-5; abundance: once; j_gene: TRBJ2-5; len: 15; CDR3nt: TGTGCCAGCGCTCTGGGGGGGAGTGGGGAAGAGACCCAGTACTTC; CDR3aa: CASALGGSGEETQYF
d_gene: .; v_gene: TRBV12-5; abundance: many; j_gene: TRBJ1-1; len: 14; CDR3nt: TGTGCTAGTGGTTTCATGCCGGGACAACCGGGAGCTTTCTTT; CDR3aa: CASGFMPGQPGAFF
d_gene: .; v_gene: TRBV20-1; abundance: many; j_gene: TRBJ2-5; len: 11; CDR3nt: TGCAGTGCTAGTCCTAGGGAGACCCAGTACTTC; CDR3aa: CSASPRETQYF
d_gene: TRBD2; v_gene: TRBV25-1; abundance: .; j_gene: TRBJ2-2; len: 15; CDR3nt: TGTGCCAGCAGTGGGACTAGCGGGGGGTCCGGGGAGCTGTTTTTT; CDR3aa: CASSGTSGGSGELFF
d_gene: .; v_gene: TRBV7-8; abundance: .; j_gene: TRBJ2-7; len: 12; CDR3nt: TGTGCCAGCAGCTCCCTGGGGTGGGAGCAGTACTTC; CDR3aa: CASSSLGWEQYF
d_gene: TRBD2; v_gene: TRBV2; abundance: .; j_gene: TRBJ2-1; len: 14; CDR3nt: TGTGCCAGCAGTGGGACTAGCGGGAGGGAGGGCCAGTTCTTC; CDR3aa: CASSGTSGREGQFF
d_gene: .; v_gene: TRBV12-3/TRBV12-4; abundance: .; j_gene: TRBJ2-5; len: 12; CDR3nt: TGTGCCAGCAGATACACACAGGAGACCCAGTACTTC; CDR3aa: CASRYTQETQYF
d_gene: .; v_gene: TRBV6-1; abundance: many; j_gene: TRBJ2-5; len: 15; CDR3nt: TGTGCCAGCAGTGAGTCCGTGGGGGGTCAAGAGACCCAGTACTTC; CDR3aa: CASSESVGGQETQYF
d_gene: .; v_gene: TRBV6-1; abundance: many; j_gene: TRBJ1-2; len: 14; CDR3nt: TGTGCCAGCTTCGAGTGGGGCAGGGACCGGGGCTACACCTTC; CDR3aa: CASFEWGRDRGYTF
d_gene: .; v_gene: TRBV6-5; abundance: once; j_gene: TRBJ1-4; len: 15; CDR3nt: TGTGCCAGCAGTGCTGAGCGGGGGAGCAGTGAAAAACTGTTTTTT; CDR3aa: CASSAERGSSEKLFF
d_gene: .; v_gene: TRBV7-1; abundance: .; j_gene: TRBJ2-1; len: 13; CDR3nt: TGTGCCAGCAGCTCTGGGAACCTAAGGGAGCAGTTCTTC; CDR3aa: CASSSGNLREQFF